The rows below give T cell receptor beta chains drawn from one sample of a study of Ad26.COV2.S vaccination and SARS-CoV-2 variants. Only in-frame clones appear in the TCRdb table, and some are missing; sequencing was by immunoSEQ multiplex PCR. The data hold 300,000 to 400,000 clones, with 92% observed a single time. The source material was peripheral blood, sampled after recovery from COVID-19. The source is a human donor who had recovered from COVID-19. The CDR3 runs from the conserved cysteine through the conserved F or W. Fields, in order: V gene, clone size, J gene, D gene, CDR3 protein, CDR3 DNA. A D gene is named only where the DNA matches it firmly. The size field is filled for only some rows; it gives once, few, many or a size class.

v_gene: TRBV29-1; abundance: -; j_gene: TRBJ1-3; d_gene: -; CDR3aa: CSATGGGTIYF; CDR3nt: TGCAGCGCCACCGGGGGGGGCACCATATATTTT
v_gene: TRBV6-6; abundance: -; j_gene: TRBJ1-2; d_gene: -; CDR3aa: CASFRDSNYGYTF; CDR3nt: TGTGCCAGCTTTCGGGACTCTAACTATGGCTACACCTTC
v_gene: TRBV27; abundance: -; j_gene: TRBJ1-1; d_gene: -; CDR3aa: CASSLSPGGATEAFF; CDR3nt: TGTGCCAGCAGTTTATCACCTGGTGGGGCCACTGAAGCTTTCTTT
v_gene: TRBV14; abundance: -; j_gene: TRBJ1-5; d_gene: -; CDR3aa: CARGSPRDQPQHF; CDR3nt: TGTGCCAGGGGATCCCCGAGGGATCAGCCCCAGCATTTT
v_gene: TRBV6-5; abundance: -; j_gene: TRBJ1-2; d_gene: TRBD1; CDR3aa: CASSYRQGTYGYTF; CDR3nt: TGTGCCAGCAGTTACAGACAGGGGACCTATGGCTACACCTTC
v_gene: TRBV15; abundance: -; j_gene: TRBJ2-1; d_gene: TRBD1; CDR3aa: CATSSPDPGQKDNEQFF; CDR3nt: TGTGCCACCAGCAGTCCTGACCCGGGACAGAAAGACAATGAGCAGTTCTTC
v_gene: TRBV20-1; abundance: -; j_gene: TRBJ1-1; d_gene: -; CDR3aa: CSARSPSEAFF; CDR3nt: TGCAGTGCTAGATCCCCGAGTGAAGCTTTCTTT
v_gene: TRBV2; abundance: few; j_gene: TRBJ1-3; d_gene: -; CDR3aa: CASMSGRSGNTIYF; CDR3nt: TGTGCCAGCATGTCAGGCCGCTCTGGAAACACCATATATTTT
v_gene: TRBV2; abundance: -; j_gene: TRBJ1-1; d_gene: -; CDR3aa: CASSEPGNTEAFF; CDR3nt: TGTGCCAGCAGTGAACCAGGGAACACTGAAGCTTTCTTT
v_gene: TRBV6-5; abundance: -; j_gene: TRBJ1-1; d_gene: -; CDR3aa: CASTTGLNTEAFF; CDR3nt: TGTGCCAGCACTACAGGGTTGAACACTGAAGCTTTCTTT
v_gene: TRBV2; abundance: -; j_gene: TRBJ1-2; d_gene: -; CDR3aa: CASLQGGGVYGYTF; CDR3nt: TGTGCCAGCCTACAGGGAGGTGGGGTCTATGGCTACACCTTC
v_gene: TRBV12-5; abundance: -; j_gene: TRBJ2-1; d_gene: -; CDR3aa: CASAEMGNEQFF; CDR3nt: TGTGCTAGTGCCGAGATGGGGAATGAGCAGTTCTTC
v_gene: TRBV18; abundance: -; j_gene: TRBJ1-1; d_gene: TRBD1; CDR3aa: CASSPPGTGVFGDTEAFF; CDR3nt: TGTGCCAGCTCACCACCCGGGACAGGGGTATTTGGGGACACTGAAGCTTTCTTT
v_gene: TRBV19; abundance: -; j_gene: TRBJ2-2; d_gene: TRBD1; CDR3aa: CASSIGDRAGELFF; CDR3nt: TGTGCCAGTAGTATAGGTGACAGGGCCGGGGAGCTGTTTTTT
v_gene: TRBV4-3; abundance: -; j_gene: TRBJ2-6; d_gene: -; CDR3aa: CASSQDQGFSGANVLTF; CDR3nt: TGCGCCAGCAGCCAAGATCAGGGGTTCTCTGGGGCCAACGTCCTGACTTTC
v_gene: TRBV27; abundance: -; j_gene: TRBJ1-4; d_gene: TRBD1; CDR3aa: CASSGQVDEKLFF; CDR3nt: TGTGCCAGCAGTGGACAGGTCGATGAAAAACTGTTTTTT
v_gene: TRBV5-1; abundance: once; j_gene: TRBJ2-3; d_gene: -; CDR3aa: CASSFGSGVSDTQYF; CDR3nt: TGCGCCAGCAGCTTCGGTAGCGGCGTGTCAGATACGCAGTATTTT
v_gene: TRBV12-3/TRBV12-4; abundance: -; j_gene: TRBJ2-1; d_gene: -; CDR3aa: CASSLNNEQFF; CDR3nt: TGTGCCAGCAGTTTAAACAATGAGCAGTTCTTC
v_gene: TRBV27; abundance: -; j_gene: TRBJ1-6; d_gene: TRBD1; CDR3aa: CASSTKDRGAYNSPLHF; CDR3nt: TGTGCCAGCAGTACCAAGGACAGGGGGGCCTATAATTCACCCCTCCACTTT
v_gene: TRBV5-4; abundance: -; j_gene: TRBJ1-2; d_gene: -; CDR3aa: CASTLSRGGYGYTF; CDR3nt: TGTGCCAGCACCCTCAGTAGGGGCGGGTATGGCTACACCTTC
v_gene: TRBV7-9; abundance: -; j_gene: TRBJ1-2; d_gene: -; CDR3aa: CASSLVGANYGYTF; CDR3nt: TGTGCCAGCAGCTTGGTCGGGGCTAACTATGGCTACACCTTC
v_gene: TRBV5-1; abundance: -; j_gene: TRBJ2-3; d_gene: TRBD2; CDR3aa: CASSLVAGDTDTQYF; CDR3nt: TGCGCCAGCAGCTTGGTGGCGGGGGACACAGATACGCAGTATTTT
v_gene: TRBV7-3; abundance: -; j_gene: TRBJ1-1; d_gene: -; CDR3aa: CASSPQENTEAFF; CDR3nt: TGTGCCAGCAGTCCTCAGGAGAACACTGAAGCTTTCTTT
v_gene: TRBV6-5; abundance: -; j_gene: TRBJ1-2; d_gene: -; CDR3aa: CASTLMAPQDGYTF; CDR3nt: TGTGCCAGCACCCTTATGGCCCCTCAAGATGGCTACACCTTC
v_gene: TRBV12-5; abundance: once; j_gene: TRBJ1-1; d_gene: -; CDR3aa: CASGLGIGGSYTEAFF; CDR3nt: TGTGCTAGTGGTTTGGGGATTGGGGGCAGCTACACTGAAGCTTTCTTT
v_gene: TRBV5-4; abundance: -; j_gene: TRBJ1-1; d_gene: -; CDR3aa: CASSILRARGTEAFF; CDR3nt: TGTGCCAGCAGCATACTACGGGCCCGAGGGACTGAAGCTTTCTTT
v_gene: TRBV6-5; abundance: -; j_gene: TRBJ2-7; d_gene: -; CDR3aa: CASSFSRVNEEQYF; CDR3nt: TGTGCCAGCAGTTTCTCTCGGGTAAATGAGGAGCAGTACTTC
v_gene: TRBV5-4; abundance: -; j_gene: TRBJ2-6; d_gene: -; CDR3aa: CASSPETASVPGANVLTF; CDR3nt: TGTGCCAGCAGCCCAGAGACAGCTTCTGTCCCTGGGGCCAACGTCCTGACTTTC
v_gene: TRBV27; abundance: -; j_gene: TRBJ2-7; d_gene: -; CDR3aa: CASSLSSYVGSSYEQYF; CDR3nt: TGTGCCAGCAGTTTATCTTCGTACGTGGGGAGCTCCTACGAGCAGTACTTC
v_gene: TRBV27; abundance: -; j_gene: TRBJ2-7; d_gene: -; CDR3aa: CASKTRGGAPSYEQYF; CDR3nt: TGTGCCAGCAAGACAAGGGGGGGGGCACCATCCTACGAGCAGTACTTC
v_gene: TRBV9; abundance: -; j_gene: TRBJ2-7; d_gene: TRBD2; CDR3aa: CASSVGTSGPAPYEQYF; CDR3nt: TGTGCCAGCAGCGTCGGGACTAGCGGCCCCGCACCCTACGAGCAGTACTTC
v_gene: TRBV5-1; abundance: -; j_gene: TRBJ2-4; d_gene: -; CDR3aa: CASSGDLNIQYF; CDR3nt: TGCGCCAGCAGCGGGGACCTAAACATTCAGTACTTC
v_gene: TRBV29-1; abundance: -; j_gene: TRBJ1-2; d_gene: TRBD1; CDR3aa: CSVDPTGGRDYTF; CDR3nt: TGCAGCGTTGACCCGACAGGGGGCAGGGACTACACCTTC
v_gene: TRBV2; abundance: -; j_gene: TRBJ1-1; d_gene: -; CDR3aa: CASSEFPTEAFF; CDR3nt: TGTGCCAGCAGTGAATTTCCGACAGAAGCTTTCTTT
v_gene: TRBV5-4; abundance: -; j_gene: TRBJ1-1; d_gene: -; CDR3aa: CASSSSKSGNTEAFF; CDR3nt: TGTGCCAGCAGCTCGTCCAAGTCGGGGAACACTGAAGCTTTCTTT
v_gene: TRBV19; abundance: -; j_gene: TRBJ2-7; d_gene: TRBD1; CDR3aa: CASSFTGTAYEQYF; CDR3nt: TGTGCCAGTAGTTTCACCGGGACAGCCTACGAGCAGTACTTC
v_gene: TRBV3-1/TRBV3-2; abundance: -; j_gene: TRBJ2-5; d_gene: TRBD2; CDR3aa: CASSQGTSETQYF; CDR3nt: TGTGCCAGCAGCCAGGGGACTAGCGAGACCCAGTACTTC
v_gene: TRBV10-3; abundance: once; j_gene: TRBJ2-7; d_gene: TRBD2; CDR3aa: CAISSRTSSYEQYF; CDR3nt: TGTGCCATCAGTTCAAGGACTAGCTCCTACGAGCAGTACTTC
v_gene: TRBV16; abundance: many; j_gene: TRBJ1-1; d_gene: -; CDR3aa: CASSERGSWNTEAFF; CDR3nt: TGTGCCAGCAGCGAAAGGGGTTCGTGGAACACTGAAGCTTTCTTT
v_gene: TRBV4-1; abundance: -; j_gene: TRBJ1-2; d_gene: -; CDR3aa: CASSPSRNPRGYTF; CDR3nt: TGCGCCAGCAGCCCTTCCCGGAACCCACGGGGCTACACCTTC
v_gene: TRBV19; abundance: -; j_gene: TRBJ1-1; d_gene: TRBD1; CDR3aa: CASTFRTGGFTEAFF; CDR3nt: TGTGCCAGTACTTTCCGGACAGGGGGTTTCACTGAAGCTTTCTTT